These 13 T cell receptor beta chains came from one sample sequenced in a study of graft-versus-host responses after intestinal transplantation. TCRdb's table, derived via immunoSEQ multiplex PCR, lists solely in-frame clones and lacks some. This table has approximately 24,000 clones, 85% to 95% appearing once. Sequencing was performed on PBMCs, taken 18 days after transplant. The origin of the receptors is a human patient who received an intestinal transplant, so some T cells may come from the graft donor.

The V call is TRBV18, the J call TRBJ2-6, with TRBD1 matching over 8 bases. This CDR3 is 16 amino acids long. Germline CDR1 and CDR2: KGHSH and LQKENI. Trimming cost V 5 bases and J 0 bases; bases outside gene matches: 3. The CDR3 coding sequence is TGTGCCAGCTCAGGACAGGGCAACTCTGGGGCCAACGTCCTGACTTTC. Protein sequence: CASSGQGNSGANVLTF.

The chain carries TRBV13 and TRBJ2-7, with 12 positions matching TRBD2. Germline assignment: CDR1 PRHDT and CDR2 FYEKMQ (reference sequence). The trim removed 5 bases at V and 2 bases at J, leaving 7 bases unmatched. The CDR3 loop spans 16 amino acids. The CDR3 reads CASSKTSGGSTYEQYF. The CDR3 bases are TGTGCCAGCAGCAAAACTAGCGGGGGGTCAACCTACGAGCAGTACTTC.

The rearrangement links TRBV15 to TRBJ1-1, with no clear D. V shed 0 bases and J shed 0 bases, with 8 bases lying between them. CDR1 is LNHNV, CDR2 YYDKDF, per germline (reference sequence). CDR3 length: 15 amino acids. The DNA of the CDR3 is TGTGCCACCAGCAGAGAGGGCCACCTGAACACTGAAGCTTTCTTT. It codes for CATSREGHLNTEAFF.

The CDR3 reads CATRPQGPGELFF. CDR3 nucleotides: TGTGCCACCAGGCCCCAGGGACCCGGGGAGCTGTTTTTT. This chain uses TRBV6-5 with TRBJ2-2; D is possibly TRBD1 or TRBD2 (5 bases each). V lost 10 bases, J lost 6 bases, and 15 bases lay in between. The CDR3 spans 13 residues. CDR1 is MNHEY, CDR2 SVGAGI, per germline.

This chain links TRBV30 with TRBJ2-2; D gene ambiguous. Trimming took off 5 bases at V and 5 bases at J, with 6 bases between the two ends. The germline gives CDR1 GTSNPN, CDR2 SVGIG (reference sequence). This CDR3 spans 11 amino acids. DNA of the CDR3: TGTGCCTGGGACATTACCGGGGAGCTGTTTTTT. Its protein is CAWDITGELFF.

The chain couples TRBV25-1 to TRBJ2-1; D tentatively fits TRBD1 or TRBD2 (6 bases each). This CDR3 is built from 14 residues. Trimming removed 3 bases at V and 2 bases at J, with 8 bases between. The germline V gene encodes CDR1 MGHDK and CDR2 SYGVNS. CDR3 region: CASSDGGPYNEQFF. In nucleotides, the CDR3 is TGTGCCAGCAGTGACGGGGGCCCCTACAATGAGCAGTTCTTC.

The V gene is TRBV28, the J gene TRBJ1-5; the D gene is possibly TRBD1 (6 bases). Trimming shortened V by 2 bases and J by 7 bases, and 21 bases separated the two germline ends. Germline values: CDR1 MDHEN, CDR2 SYDVKM. CDR3 length equals 17 residues. CDR3 in DNA: TGTGCCAGCAGTTTAGGGGGGGGCAGGGCAGTAGGACAGCCCCAGCATTTT. This translates into CASSLGGGRAVGQPQHF. The whole variable domain, remainder taken from reference TRBV28 and TRBJ1-5, is DVKVTQSSRYLVKRTGEKVFLECVQDMDHENMFWYRQDPGLGLRLIYFSYDVKMKEKGDIPEGYSVSREKKERFSLILESASTNQTSMYLCASSLGGGRAVGQPQHFGDGTRLSIL.

The chain employs TRBV6-5 and TRBJ2-1; TRBD2 is a possible D gene (7 bases). Germline CDR1 is MNHEY and CDR2 is SVGAGI. The CDR3 extends over 14 amino acids. V lost 5 bases to trimming and J lost 3 bases, with 11 bases between them. CDR3 nucleotide sequence: TGTGCCAGCAGTCCGGGGGGCGGCTACAATGAGCAGTTCTTC. Protein product: CASSPGGGYNEQFF.

The genes are TRBV13 and TRBJ2-1, with D possibly called TRBD1 or TRBD2 (5 bases each). The germline V gene encodes CDR1 PRHDT and CDR2 FYEKMQ (reference sequence). The ends were cut back, 0 bases at V and 7 bases at J, with 13 bases in the middle. CDR3 length: 15 residues. The CDR3 DNA reads TGTGCCAGCAGCTTAGGCCTCGGGACGAGAAATGAGCAGTTCTTC. It is translated as CASSLGLGTRNEQFF.

This clone is a singleton in its sample. The chain uses TRBV15 and TRBJ2-7; D gene uncertain. Germline-derived CDR1 and CDR2 are LNHNV and YYDKDF (reference sequence). V lost 4 bases and J 3 bases, leaving 13 bases between the germline ends. This CDR3 region has 14 residues. Written as DNA, the CDR3 is TGTGCCACCAGCAAGGCGTCTACCATCTACGAGCAGTACTTC. Its protein is CATSKASTIYEQYF.

This chain connects TRBV7-6 to TRBJ2-3; 12 bases are a match to TRBD2. Germline lookup yields CDR1 SGHVS and CDR2 FNYEAQ. V trimming: 4 bases; J trimming: 2 bases; junction bases outside the gene matches: 10. The length of the CDR3 is 18 residues. The CDR3 protein is CASSSLTSGGPLTDTQYF. In DNA, the CDR3 is TGTGCCAGCAGCTCACTCACTAGCGGGGGGCCTCTCACAGATACGCAGTATTTT.

This chain links TRBV19 with TRBJ2-1; tentative D call: TRBD2 (5 bases). V was pared by 3 bases and J by 9 bases, with 15 bases between. The CDR3 is made up of 14 amino acids. CDR1 and CDR2 from the germline V gene are LNHDA and SQIVND (reference sequence). Written as DNA, the CDR3 is TGTGCCAGTAGTATCAGGACGGCTGCGGGTGAGCAGTTCTTC. Translated, it gives CASSIRTAAGEQFF.

The rearrangement joins TRBV19 to TRBJ1-2; TRBD1 agrees at 8 bases. The length of the CDR3 is 15 residues. V was clipped by 5 bases and J by 4 bases; unmatched bases: 9. Germline V gene lookup returns CDR1 LNHDA and CDR2 SQIVND (reference sequence). CDR3: CASSLQGELSYGYTF. The CDR3 coding sequence is TGTGCCAGTAGTTTACAGGGGGAACTATCCTATGGCTACACCTTC.